The sequence of this TCR beta chain was determined in a study of T cells expressing NK-cell markers. Study background: Obtained from sorted CD3+CD56+NKG2C+, CD3+CD56+NKG2C- and CD3+CD56-NKG2C+ T cells were the TCR beta repertoires.

Each CDR3 protein gets one entry in TCRdb, which reprocessed the 5' RACE reads and gives no DNA. This sample contains hundreds of thousands of distinct CDR3 sequences. About this clonotype itself: Its cognate antigen is unknown.

Study-level points and caveats: In a few donors, dominant clonotypes made up roughly 25-60.1% of CD3+CD56-NKG2C+ cells.

Per the germline V gene, CDR1 is SGHTA and CDR2 is FQGNSA. CDR3 length: 16 amino acids. Sequencing was done on a sample of blood T cells: a sorted CD56 or NKG2C T cell subset, CD4+ or CD8+ T cells, or bulk PBMC T cells (not recorded which). The chain recombines TRBV7-2 with TRBJ2-1; TCRdb outputs TRBD2, but without DNA this stays unchecked. The TCR was taken from a woman aged 18 to 75 in good health. The CDR3 protein is CASSQPSGITVNEQFF.